This record looks at one T cell receptor beta chain sequence and its context. From the 5' RACE reads, TCRdb lists one entry per CDR3 protein and no DNA. This sample lists over 150,000 distinct CDR3 sequences; its ten largest clones have under 3.5%. This record belongs to a study of monozygotic twins with inflammatory bowel disease. CDR1 and CDR2 (germline): GTSNPN, SVGIG (reference sequence). The CDR3 runs 17 residues. V usage is TRBV30 and J usage is TRBJ1-5; TCRdb selects TRBD1, and the lack of DNA leaves this call unchecked. The sample comprised blood. This receptor was identified in a human donor with ulcerative colitis or Crohn's disease, or a healthy co-twin of an affected twin (not recorded which). CDR3 sequence: CAWSRDRTKNSNQPQHF.